This T cell receptor beta chain was obtained from a study of PD-1 blockade in mismatch repair-deficient tumors. Overall study context: All were previously treated, progressing patients with eleven to twelve mismatch repair-deficient cancer types. Study results and caveats: Tumor-resident clones, often absent from pretreatment blood, expanded after pembrolizumab and then contracted.

The method was immunoSEQ multiplex PCR; TCRdb's version includes in-frame clones alone and lacks a portion of them. The table shows some 110,000 clones, with over 65% occurring only once. The sample holds one count of this clone. Its cognate antigen is unknown. This CDR3 spans 14 amino acids. Germline V gene lookup returns CDR1 SGHAT and CDR2 FQNNGV. V was clipped by 4 bases and J by 5 bases, with 14 bases between them. TCR sequencing covered a few patients who responded to pembrolizumab. The specimen comprised peripheral blood, sampled around 60 weeks after starting pembrolizumab. This rearrangement joins TRBV11-2 to TRBJ1-2; no firm D call. The receptor was isolated from an adult with mismatch repair-deficient cancer. CDR3 nucleotide sequence: TGTGCCAGCAGCTCAATAAGACTCGGATATGGCTACACCTTC. It is translated as CASSSIRLGYGYTF.